The 30 T cell receptor beta chains below come from one sample, sequenced in a study of blood T cell repertoires in COVID-19. Clones were sequenced by immunoSEQ multiplex PCR, and TCRdb holds only the in-frame ones, with some missing. The table has fewer than 350,000 clones, 88% seen once. Sequencing was done on a sample of peripheral blood. The receptors derive from a man between 18 and 35 years old with active or convalescent COVID-19.

The gene calls are TRBV9 and TRBJ1-2, with 10 bases aligning to TRBD1. CDR3 length: 15 amino acids. CDR1 is SGDLS and CDR2 is YYNGEE in the germline V gene. Unmatched junction bases numbered 9, after V lost 3 bases and J lost 7 bases. CDR3 region: CASSASTGTGAGYTF. As DNA, the CDR3 is TGTGCCAGCAGCGCTTCAACCGGGACAGGGGCTGGCTACACCTTC.

This chain joins TRBV12-5 and TRBJ2-2; 8 nucleotides line up with TRBD2. The length of the CDR3 is 16 residues. V was pared by 3 bases and J by 1 base, with 4 bases of the junction left unmatched. The germline V gene has CDR1 LGHNT and CDR2 FRNRAP. The CDR3 here is CASGFGRDLNTGELFF. Written as DNA, the CDR3 is TGTGCTAGTGGTTTCGGGAGGGACCTGAACACCGGGGAGCTGTTTTTT. Full variable domain (rest looked up from reference TRBV12-5 and TRBJ2-2): DARVTQTPRHKVTEMGQEVTMRCQPILGHNTVFWYRQTMMQGLELLAYFRNRAPLDDSGMPKDRFSAEMPDATLATLKIQPSEPRDSAVYFCASGFGRDLNTGELFFGEGSRLTVL.

The CDR3 loop is CASSQDLQRASSYNEQFF. The CDR3 nucleotides read TGTGCCAGCAGCCAAGATCTTCAGCGGGCGAGCTCCTACAATGAGCAGTTCTTC. The chain uses TRBV3-1 (or the pseudogene TRBV3-2) and TRBJ2-1, with D perhaps matching TRBD2 (6 bases). V lost 0 bases to trimming and J lost 0 bases, with 15 bases between them. Germline V gene lookup returns CDR1 LGHDT and CDR2 YNNKEL (reference sequence). The CDR3 consists of 18 residues.

This chain links TRBV10-1 with TRBJ1-1; 8 nucleotides align to TRBD1. The germline V gene encodes CDR1 WNHNN and CDR2 SYGVQD (reference sequence). V dropped 0 bases and J dropped 1; count of bases not matched to a gene: 7. CDR3 length equals 17 residues. The chain's CDR3 is CASSESKPGGENTEAFF. CDR3 in DNA: TGCGCCAGCAGTGAGTCGAAGCCAGGGGGCGAGAACACTGAAGCTTTCTTT.

This rearrangement joins TRBV5-1 to TRBJ2-2; D is possibly TRBD1 (6 bases). The length of the CDR3 is 16 residues. The V gene's germline CDR1 is SGHRS and CDR2 YFSETQ. V dropped 5 bases and J dropped 6 bases, with 20 bases sitting between them. The DNA of the CDR3 is TGCGCCAGCAGTTTCGGACAGACAAAGGGTTCCGGGGAGCTGTTTTTT. This translates into CASSFGQTKGSGELFF.

The J gene is TRBJ1-5, the V gene TRBV12-3 or TRBV12-4, with D perhaps matching TRBD1 (5 bases). The CDR3 sequence is 11 residues long. V was trimmed by 6 bases and J by 11 bases, leaving 11 bases between them. The CDR3 protein is CASSLRESQHF. CDR3 in DNA: TGTGCCAGCAGCCTCAGGGAATCCCAGCATTTT.

V is TRBV7-2 and J is TRBJ1-1; tentatively, D is TRBD1 (5 bases). CDR1 and CDR2 from the germline V gene are SGHTA and FQGNSA. This CDR3 is 14 amino acids long. V shed 3 bases and J shed 4 bases, with 12 bases lying between them. The chain's CDR3 is CASSFPHQGTEAFF. Here the CDR3 DNA reads TGTGCCAGCAGCTTTCCCCATCAGGGCACTGAAGCTTTCTTT.

This rearrangement joins TRBV9 to TRBJ2-6; the D is unclear. Germline CDR1 reads SGDLS; CDR2 reads YYNGEE. V lost 2 bases to trimming and J lost 0 bases, with 9 bases between them. The CDR3 is 16 residues long. This chain's CDR3 is CASSVGRPSGANVLTF. For the CDR3, the DNA is TGTGCCAGCAGCGTTGGCAGGCCCTCTGGGGCCAACGTCCTGACTTTC.

The genes are TRBV19 and TRBJ2-5; TRBD1 matches 9 bases. V shed 6 bases, J shed 5 bases, and the junction held 10 bases outside the gene matches. The germline V gene has CDR1 LNHDA and CDR2 SQIVND (reference sequence). This CDR3 comprises 15 residues. The CDR3 spells CASRAATGGWETQYF. In nucleotides, the CDR3 is TGTGCCAGTAGGGCCGCGACAGGGGGGTGGGAGACCCAGTACTTC.

The gene calls are TRBV7-8 and TRBJ2-3, with 7 positions matching TRBD1. Germline V gene data show CDR1 as SGHVS and CDR2 as FQNEAQ. This CDR3 is built from 15 residues. The junction had 8 bases not matched to a gene; V was cut back by 4 bases and J by 4 bases. The CDR3 region is CASSSRQGGADTQYF. The CDR3 nucleotides are TGTGCCAGCAGCTCTAGACAGGGTGGAGCAGATACGCAGTATTTT. The full variable domain, with the rest looked up from reference TRBV7-8 and TRBJ2-3, is GAGVSQSPRYKVAKRGQDVALRCDPISGHVSLFWYQQALGQGPEFLTYFQNEAQLDKSGLPSDRFFAERPEGSVSTLKIQRTQQEDSAVYLCASSSRQGGADTQYFGPGTRLTVL.

The rearrangement links TRBV3-1 (or the pseudogene TRBV3-2) to TRBJ2-7; perhaps TRBD1 as D (6 bases). V lost 4 bases to trimming and J lost 0 bases, with 13 bases between them. Per the germline V gene, CDR1 is LGHDT and CDR2 is YNNKEL (reference sequence). The CDR3 extends over 15 amino acids. The CDR3 DNA reads as TGTGCCAGCAGCCGAGTACAGGGATACTCCTACGAGCAGTACTTC. This translates into CASSRVQGYSYEQYF.

The sample holds one count of this clone. The CDR3 here is CASSMSGDGYTF. The CDR3 bases are TGTGCCAGTAGTATGTCGGGGGACGGCTACACCTTC. The chain is built from TRBV19 and TRBJ1-2, with D tentatively TRBD1 (5 bases). V was cut by 3 bases and J by 8 bases, with 10 bases left in between. Germline loops: CDR1 LNHDA, CDR2 SQIVND (reference sequence). This CDR3 is built from 12 residues. Drawing the rest from reference TRBV19 and TRBJ1-2, the complete variable domain is DGGITQSPKYLFRKEGQNVTLSCEQNLNHDAMYWYRQDPGQGLRLIYYSQIVNDFQKGDIAEGYSVSREKKESFPLTVTSAQKNPTAFYLCASSMSGDGYTFGSGTRLTVV.

Here the CDR3 DNA reads TGTGCCAGCAGCGTAATGACTAGCGGGGGGAATACCTACGAGCAGTACTTC. Encoded protein: CASSVMTSGGNTYEQYF. This sequence joins TRBV5-6 and TRBJ2-7; TRBD2 matches 13 bases. The CDR3 has 17 residues. Trimming cost V 4 bases and J 2 bases; bases outside gene matches: 9. Germline CDR1 is SGHDT and CDR2 is YYEEEE.

This clone was counted a single time. The chain combines TRBV7-9 with TRBJ1-5; 7 bases map to TRBD1. Germline CDR1 SEHNR, CDR2 FQNEAQ (reference sequence). The CDR3 is made up of 14 amino acids. V gave up 3 bases and J gave up 6 bases; unmatched junction bases: 5. Here the CDR3 DNA reads TGTGCCAGCAGCTTTCGACAGGGAGTTCAGCCCCAGCATTTT. It translates to CASSFRQGVQPQHF. The full variable domain, with the rest looked up from reference TRBV7-9 and TRBJ1-5, is DTGVSQNPRHKITKRGQNVTFRCDPISEHNRLYWYRQTLGQGPEFLTYFQNEAQLEKSRLLSDRFSAERPKGSFSTLEIQRTEQGDSAMYLCASSFRQGVQPQHFGDGTRLSIL.

The V gene is TRBV6-6, the J gene TRBJ1-2; D is unresolved. V gave up 5 bases and J gave up 7 bases, with 5 bases separating them. Germline lookup yields CDR1 MNHNY and CDR2 SVGAGI (reference sequence). The CDR3 length is 10 residues. Here the CDR3 reads CASSGGGYTF. For the CDR3, the DNA is TGTGCCAGCAGTGGCGGTGGCTACACCTTC.

The rearrangement uses TRBV7-6 and TRBJ2-7, with 12 nucleotides matching TRBD1. Germline values: CDR1 SGHVS, CDR2 FNYEAQ. CDR3 length: 16 residues. V gave up 5 bases and J gave up 0 bases; unmatched junction bases: 5. The CDR3 sequence is CASSLGQGADSYEQYF. CDR3 nucleotide sequence: TGTGCCAGCAGCCTGGGACAGGGGGCTGACTCCTACGAGCAGTACTTC.

The chain couples TRBV7-3 to TRBJ2-7; 11 positions agree with TRBD1. The CDR3 length is 13 residues. Unmatched junction bases numbered 5, after V lost 6 bases and J lost 7 bases. Germline V gives CDR1 SGHTA, CDR2 FQGTGA. The CDR3 coding sequence is TGTGCCAGCAGGGGACAGGGGGTTGGGGAGCAGTACTTC. This gives the protein CASRGQGVGEQYF.

The chain recombines TRBV6-5 with TRBJ2-1; D is perhaps TRBD1 (5 bases). V gave up 1 base and J gave up 4 bases, with 8 bases separating them. This CDR3 is 14 amino acids long. Germline assignment: CDR1 MNHEY and CDR2 SVGAGI. CDR3 coding DNA: TGTGCCAGCAGTTACTTAGGGGCATACAATGAGCAGTTCTTC. As protein: CASSYLGAYNEQFF.

The chain links TRBV25-1 to TRBJ1-1, with TRBD1 matching 7 bases. In germline, CDR1 is MGHDK, CDR2 SYGVNS. V was clipped by 3 bases and J by 6 bases; unmatched bases: 7. The CDR3 is made up of 14 amino acids. CDR3 nucleotides: TGTGCCAGCAGTGACCGGGGGACAGCGTCTGAAGCTTTCTTT. Amino acids: CASSDRGTASEAFF.

CDR3 residues: CASSQDPGSGREQFF. The CDR3 DNA is TGTGCCAGCAGCCAGGACCCGGGATCAGGTAGGGAGCAGTTCTTC. The chain combines TRBV3-1 (or the pseudogene TRBV3-2) with TRBJ2-1, with D possibly TRBD2 on 5 matching bases. CDR1 is LGHDT, CDR2 YNNKEL, per germline (reference sequence). V was cut by 3 bases and J by 10 bases, with 19 bases left in between. The length of the CDR3 is 15 residues.

The chain has TRBV21-1 and TRBJ1-1. TRBV21-1 is a pseudogene. CDR3 length: 14 amino acids. The CDR3 DNA reads as TGTGCCAGCAGCAGCGGCCACCTAAACACTGAAGCTTTCTTT. Protein: CASSSGHLNTEAFF.

This chain joins TRBV19 and TRBJ2-7; weak D call: TRBD2 (6 bases). Germline CDR1 LNHDA, CDR2 SQIVND (reference sequence). With 6 bases removed from V and 3 bases from J, the gap between germline ends came to 21 bases. CDR3 length: 16 amino acids. The CDR3 sequence: CASSLDPTGEFYEQYF. CDR3 nucleotides: TGTGCCAGTAGCCTTGACCCCACGGGAGAGTTCTACGAGCAGTACTTC. The full variable domain, in which reference TRBV19 and TRBJ2-7 provide the parts outside the CDR3, is DGGITQSPKYLFRKEGQNVTLSCEQNLNHDAMYWYRQDPGQGLRLIYYSQIVNDFQKGDIAEGYSVSREKKESFPLTVTSAQKNPTAFYLCASSLDPTGEFYEQYFGPGTRLTVT.

The V gene is TRBV7-8, the J gene TRBJ2-7; 7 bases map to TRBD2. V lost 5 bases and J lost 6; bases outside the gene matches: 10. This CDR3 spans 14 amino acids. Germline CDR1 SGHVS, CDR2 FQNEAQ. In nucleotides, the CDR3 is TGTGCCAGCAGCCTGGGAGGGGCGAGGGGCGAGCAGTACTTC. Translating it yields CASSLGGARGEQYF.

Comments on this clone: The sample contains more than one DNA sequence encoding this CDR3. The chain combines TRBV10-3 with TRBJ2-1; 11 nucleotides line up with TRBD2. J gave up 9 bases and V 3 bases, and 4 bases lay outside the gene matches. Germline values: CDR1 ENHRY, CDR2 SYGVKD. This CDR3 is built from 14 residues. CDR3 amino acids: CAISDSGGAGEQFF. CDR3 nucleotides: TGTGCCATCAGTGATAGCGGGGGGGCTGGTGAGCAGTTCTTC.

This chain joins TRBV21-1 and TRBJ2-5; the listed D gene, TRBD1, was not tested against the DNA. TRBV21-1 is a recognized pseudogene. This CDR3 contains 14 residues. The CDR3 DNA reads TGTGCCAGCAGGGGGGACAGGTTCCAAGAGACCCAGTACTTC. Translating gives CASRGDRFQETQYF.

The chain is built from TRBV12-3 or TRBV12-4 and TRBJ1-2; D might be TRBD1 (5 bases). The CDR3 length is 12 residues. V gave up 3 bases and J gave up 7 bases, with 9 bases separating them. The chain's CDR3 is CASSFEGLGYTF. In nucleotides, the CDR3 is TGTGCCAGCAGTTTCGAGGGACTTGGCTACACCTTC.

This clone was seen a single time. V gene TRBV7-9 combines with J gene TRBJ1-5; 9 bases are a match to TRBD1. This CDR3 has 17 amino acids. Looked up from germline, CDR1 is SEHNR and CDR2 is FQNEAQ (reference sequence). V lost 5 bases, J lost 4 bases, and 12 bases stayed unmatched. The CDR3 protein is CASSHDRGEWGNQPQHF. CDR3 in DNA: TGTGCCAGCAGCCATGACAGGGGGGAGTGGGGGAATCAGCCCCAGCATTTT.

The chain is built from TRBV7-2 and TRBJ1-1; D uncertain. Trimming removed 5 bases from V and 1 base from J, with 8 bases in between. CDR1 is SGHTA, CDR2 FQGNSA, per germline. The CDR3 has 13 amino acids. CDR3 DNA sequence: TGTGCCAGCAGCCAACACCAGAACACTGAAGCTTTCTTT. Translated: CASSQHQNTEAFF.

As to this clone: The identical CDR3 is also encoded by other nucleotide sequences in the sample. V gene TRBV5-6 combines with J gene TRBJ2-7; no firm D call. The CDR3 totals 13 residues. CDR1 is SGHDT, CDR2 YYEEEE, per germline. Trimming cost V 0 bases and J 2 bases, with 6 bases left between them. In nucleotides, the CDR3 is TGTGCCAGCAGCTTGGTGTCTCCCTACGAGCAGTACTTC. This sequence encodes CASSLVSPYEQYF.

The chain combines TRBV4-1 with TRBJ2-1, with D possibly matching TRBD2 (5 bases). The germline V gene has CDR1 MGHRA and CDR2 YSYEKL. There are 15 residues in the CDR3. The V and J ends lost 1 base and 0 bases respectively, with 7 bases between them. This CDR3 reads CASSQGGSSYNEQFF. Written as DNA, the CDR3 is TGCGCCAGCAGCCAAGGAGGGAGCTCCTACAATGAGCAGTTCTTC.